Reported below is one T cell receptor beta chain. The antigen is not known. These data are taken from a study of OX40 agonist ivuxolimab in advanced cancers. Study-wide points: Normalized T-cell clonal expansion was also low in a subset of nonresponders. Expansion of clones was among the lowest in partial responders at 0.1-3.0 mg/kg. CD8+ T cells were the subset that, on average, had more expanded clones than CD4+. Clonal expansion from baseline to week 6 occurred in both CD4+ and CD8+ T cells.

The protocol was immunoSEQ multiplex PCR, while the TCRdb copy is restricted to in-frame clones and leaves out a portion. This sample carries tens of thousands of clones, nearly 85% of them seen once, and the ten largest clones take 2.5% to 3.5%. Trimming removed 5 bases from V and 3 bases from J, with 4 bases in between. Germline V gives CDR1 MNHEY, CDR2 SVGAGI. CDR3 length: 12 amino acids. The sequence derives from an adult with an advanced solid tumor such as melanoma, head and neck, liver or kidney cancer. This rearrangement joins TRBV6-5 to TRBJ2-2, with unresolved D. This sample comprised CD4+ or CD8+ T cells sorted from blood, obtained in a trial of the OX40 agonist ivuxolimab. This chain's CDR3 is CASSTDTGELFF. In DNA, the CDR3 is TGTGCCAGCAGTACTGACACCGGGGAGCTGTTTTTT.